Below, 27 T cell receptor beta chains from the same sample are listed, as sequenced in a study of persistence of HIV-infected CD4 T cells (dated by TCRdb to the early 2020s). The treatment or condition label, read with the paper, signifies: suppressive antiretroviral therapy. Cells were stimulated with lysates of CMV-infected fibroblasts at roughly 10 ug/mL. Memory CD4+ T cells that did not respond, being CD40L-negative, CD69-negative and CD45RO-high, were sorted as memory populations depleted of antigen-responding cells. No antigen has been assigned to these receptors. The immunoSEQ hsTCRB assay version 4, run in survey mode, was used to sequence TCRbeta repertoires from genomic DNA. In its TCRdb copy, this immuneACCESS table keeps in-frame sequences only and misses some clones. Where compared with another copy, unresolved V genes explain less than half of these, and the others have no known cause. The sample has 35,000 to 45,000 clones on record, 80% of them singletons. The ten largest clones take up less than 2% of the sample.

The sample was CD4+ T cells sorted from PBMCs after approximately 20-hour stimulation, taken from a patient who received antiretroviral therapy. Reading the label with the study, this specimen's cell subset or site is: CD40L-CD69- CD45RO-high memory CD4 T cells not responding to CMV lysate. The origin of the receptors is an adult man with HIV who was CMV-seropositive.

V and J are TRBV2 and TRBJ2-3, with 13 bases matching TRBD2. J lost 3 bases, V lost 6 bases, and 3 bases had no gene match. The germline V gene has CDR1 SNHLY and CDR2 FYNNEI. The CDR3 contains 15 residues. CDR3 in amino acids: CASSPGLAGTDTQYF. CDR3 DNA: TGTGCCAGCAGCCCGGGACTAGCGGGAACAGATACGCAGTATTTT.

The V gene is TRBV7-2, the J gene TRBJ1-1; 12 positions agree with TRBD1. J was trimmed by 4 bases and V by 3 bases; bases with no gene match: 12. Germline V gives CDR1 SGHTA, CDR2 FQGNSA. The CDR3 is 18 amino acids. In DNA form, the CDR3 reads TGTGCCAGCAGCTTCTCCCGGGACAGGGGGCTCCGGGGCACTGAAGCTTTCTTT. Translation gives CASSFSRDRGLRGTEAFF.

This rearrangement joins TRBV19 to TRBJ1-1; 7 bases are a match to TRBD1. The CDR3 is made up of 14 amino acids. Germline V gives CDR1 LNHDA, CDR2 SQIVND (reference sequence). The V and J ends lost 7 bases and 0 bases, in that order; junction bases with no gene match: 5. This CDR3 is CASIPDRLNTEAFF. The CDR3 nucleotides read TGTGCCAGTATCCCGGACAGGTTGAACACTGAAGCTTTCTTT.

The chain carries TRBV27 and TRBJ2-2; D is unresolved. The germline V gene encodes CDR1 MNHEY and CDR2 SMNVEV (reference sequence). V was cut by 7 bases and J by 1 base, with 16 bases left in between. CDR3 length: 16 amino acids. The CDR3 nucleotides read TGTGCCAGCACCTCGCAAGTAGAGAAGAACACCGGGGAGCTGTTTTTT. Protein product: CASTSQVEKNTGELFF.

This clone was detected only a few times. The chain uses TRBV5-1 and TRBJ2-3; D may be TRBD1 (5 bases). V lost 1 base and J 7 bases, leaving 16 bases between the germline ends. The CDR3 sequence is 15 residues long. The germline V gene encodes CDR1 SGHRS and CDR2 YFSETQ. This CDR3 reads CASSLNAGNTNTQYF. For the CDR3, the DNA is TGCGCCAGCAGCTTGAATGCAGGGAACACGAATACGCAGTATTTT. The variable domain in full, completed from reference TRBV5-1 and TRBJ2-3, reads KAGVTQTPRYLIKTRGQQVTLSCSPISGHRSVSWYQQTPGQGLQFLFEYFSETQRNKGNFPGRFSGRQFSNSRSEMNVSTLELGDSALYLCASSLNAGNTNTQYFGPGTRLTVL.

This clone was found a few times. The chain is built from TRBV7-3 and TRBJ1-1; D perhaps matches TRBD1 (5 bases). This CDR3 region has 14 residues. Per the germline V gene, CDR1 is SGHTA and CDR2 is FQGTGA. V lost 5 bases to trimming and J lost 5 bases, with 15 bases between them. CDR3 amino acids: CASSERGRGTEAFF. The CDR3 bases are TGTGCCAGCAGCGAAAGGGGTCGGGGAACTGAAGCTTTCTTT.

The gene calls are TRBV5-1 and TRBJ2-3, with D hard to call. Trimming pared 4 bases from V and 1 base from J, leaving 10 bases between. The CDR3 length is 14 residues. Germline V gene lookup returns CDR1 SGHRS and CDR2 YFSETQ. CDR3 residues: CASSPWAGTDTQYF. The CDR3 DNA reads TGCGCCAGCAGCCCCTGGGCGGGCACAGATACGCAGTATTTT.

J is TRBJ2-7 and V is TRBV6-2 or TRBV6-3, with 12 bases identical to TRBD2. In germline, CDR1 is MNHEY, CDR2 SVGEGT. J gave up 3 bases and V 5 bases, and 5 bases lay outside the gene matches. The CDR3 covers 15 residues. The CDR3, as DNA: TGTGCCAGCAGTACCCTAGCGGGGGGGCACTACGAGCAGTACTTC. This gives the protein CASSTLAGGHYEQYF.

V and J are TRBV6-5 and TRBJ1-5; 9 nucleotides match TRBD1. Germline V gene sequence: CDR1 MNHEY, CDR2 SVGAGI. V lost 8 bases, J lost 2 bases, and 7 bases stayed unmatched. This CDR3 contains 15 residues. CDR3 coding DNA: TGTGCCAGCTGGCGGGGACAGGGAGGCAATCAGCCCCAGCATTTT. The encoded protein is CASWRGQGGNQPQHF.

The chain has TRBV19 and TRBJ2-7; 11 nucleotides agree with TRBD2. With 5 bases clipped from V and 5 bases from J, the junction kept 2 bases outside the gene matches. CDR1 is LNHDA, CDR2 SQIVND, per germline (reference sequence). CDR3 length: 13 amino acids. The CDR3 DNA sequence: TGTGCCAGTAGTGTGGGACTAGCGGACGAGCAGTACTTC. This encodes CASSVGLADEQYF.

The chain links TRBV19 to TRBJ1-2; D gene ambiguous. Between the trimmed V and J ends, which lost 3 bases and 9 bases, there was a span of 20 bases. The germline V gene has CDR1 LNHDA and CDR2 SQIVND (reference sequence). The CDR3 has 15 residues. CDR3 protein: CASSMSWTGLGSYTF. In DNA form, the CDR3 reads TGTGCCAGTAGTATGTCCTGGACGGGGTTAGGAAGCTACACCTTC.

The genes are TRBV28 and TRBJ1-1, with D possibly matching TRBD1 (5 bases). Trimming cost V 6 bases and J 8 bases, with 16 bases left between them. CDR3 length: 13 amino acids. Germline V CDR1 and CDR2: MDHEN, SYDVKM. CDR3: CASRPTGGPEAFF. Written as DNA, the CDR3 is TGTGCCAGCAGACCTACAGGAGGCCCAGAAGCTTTCTTT.

This clone was seen a single time. The chain uses TRBV28 and TRBJ1-2; the D gene is possibly TRBD1 (6 bases). Trimming took off 4 bases at V and 2 bases at J, with 11 bases between the two ends. The CDR3 sequence is 14 residues long. Germline CDR1 is MDHEN and CDR2 is SYDVKM. CDR3 DNA sequence: TGTGCCAGCAGTTCGGGACAAGTAAACTATGGCTACACCTTC. Protein sequence: CASSSGQVNYGYTF.

The chain uses TRBV5-5 and TRBJ2-1; 7 positions agree with TRBD1. Germline CDR1 reads SGHKS; CDR2 reads YYEKEE (reference sequence). Losses at the gene ends were 1 base for V and 4 bases for J; bases not matched to a gene: 2. The CDR3 runs 14 residues. Here the CDR3 DNA reads TGTGCCAGCAGCTTGAGACAGGGTTACAATGAGCAGTTCTTC. Translating it yields CASSLRQGYNEQFF.

This rearrangement joins TRBV19 to TRBJ1-4; perhaps TRBD1 as D (5 bases). Looked up from germline, CDR1 is LNHDA and CDR2 is SQIVND (reference sequence). Trimming removed 3 bases from V and 3 bases from J, with 17 bases in between. The CDR3 length is 17 residues. The CDR3 region has the DNA TGTGCCAGTAGTATTCCGAGAGGGCGGGGACCTAATGAAAAACTGTTTTTT. Translation: CASSIPRGRGPNEKLFF.

The V call is TRBV24-1, the J call TRBJ1-5; 9 positions agree with TRBD1. The CDR3 has 14 amino acids. V lost 9 bases to trimming and J lost 1 base; unmatched junction nucleotides: 3. Germline-derived CDR1 and CDR2 are KGHDR and SFDVKD. CDR3 sequence: CATGQGQSNQPQHF. CDR3 DNA: TGTGCCACCGGACAGGGGCAGAGCAATCAGCCCCAGCATTTT.

This chain uses TRBV16 with TRBJ2-1, with TRBD2 identical over 7 bases. This CDR3 is built from 16 residues. V gave up 4 bases and J gave up 2 bases; unmatched junction bases: 8. Germline V gene sequence: CDR1 KGHSY, CDR2 FQNENV. CDR3 nucleotide sequence: TGTGCCAGCAGCCTCCTGGGGGGGTTAACCTACAATGAGCAGTTCTTC. This gives the protein CASSLLGGLTYNEQFF.

The J gene is TRBJ1-2, the V gene TRBV6-5; a possible D gene is TRBD1 (5 bases). V was cut by 0 bases and J by 5 bases, with 16 bases left in between. The CDR3 has 16 amino acids. CDR1 is MNHEY and CDR2 is SVGAGI in the germline V gene. In DNA, the CDR3 is TGTGCCAGCAGTTACTCGAGGGGAAGGGACGCTTATGGCTACACCTTC. It translates to CASSYSRGRDAYGYTF.

In this sample, this clone turned up once. The chain combines TRBV5-1 with TRBJ1-6, with 9 positions matching TRBD1. V lost 3 bases to trimming and J lost 4 bases; unmatched junction nucleotides: 5. CDR1 and CDR2 from the germline V gene are SGHRS and YFSETQ. There are 16 residues in the CDR3. The CDR3 nucleotides read TGCGCCAGCAGCTCCGAAGGACAGGGGTATAATTCACCCCTCCACTTT. It codes for CASSSEGQGYNSPLHF.

This chain connects TRBV14 to TRBJ2-1; D unclear. V lost 3 bases and J 10 bases, leaving 13 bases between the germline ends. Per the germline V gene, CDR1 is SGHDN and CDR2 is FVKESK. The CDR3 runs to 13 residues. The CDR3 spells CASSQGAELEQFF. DNA for the CDR3: TGTGCCAGCAGCCAGGGCGCGGAATTGGAGCAGTTCTTC.

This clone was seen just once. The V call is TRBV6-6, the J call TRBJ2-3; tentatively, D is TRBD1 (6 bases). V was cut by 5 bases and J by 1 base, with 16 bases left in between. Per germline, CDR1 MNHNY and CDR2 SVGAGI (reference sequence). This CDR3 contains 16 residues. The chain's CDR3 is CASSQQGARGTDTQYF. The CDR3 bases are TGTGCCAGCAGTCAACAGGGTGCCCGAGGCACAGATACGCAGTATTTT.

The chain joins TRBV28 to TRBJ2-4; D is tentatively TRBD1 or TRBD2 (5 bases each). The CDR3 totals 14 residues. The germline gives CDR1 MDHEN, CDR2 SYDVKM. Trimming left V 2 bases short and J 15 bases short, with 20 bases between. The CDR3 DNA reads TGTGCCAGCAGTTTAAGGGGCATTCGAGGGCAAGGGTACTTC. It is translated as CASSLRGIRGQGYF.

The CDR3 loop reads CSVALGETQYF. In nucleotides, the CDR3 is TGCAGCGTTGCCTTGGGGGAGACCCAGTACTTC. The chain recombines TRBV29-1 with TRBJ2-5, with D hard to call. Trimming took off 4 bases at V and 5 bases at J, with 8 bases between the two ends. Per the germline V gene, CDR1 is SQVTM and CDR2 is ANQGSEA. The CDR3 consists of 11 residues. The variable domain in full, completed from reference TRBV29-1 and TRBJ2-5, reads SAVISQKPSRDICQRGTSLTIQCQVDSQVTMMFWYRQQPGQSLTLIATANQGSEATYESGFVIDKFPISRPNLTFSTLTVSNMSPEDSSIYLCSVALGETQYFGPGTRLLVL.

The CDR3 coding sequence is TGTGCCAGCTCACCACTTTCGAGATTACCCAGCACTGGGGCCAACGTCCTGACTTTC. Translated, it gives CASSPLSRLPSTGANVLTF. The V and J genes are TRBV18 and TRBJ2-6; D gene ambiguous. The CDR3 totals 19 residues. In germline, CDR1 is KGHSH, CDR2 LQKENI. The germline V and J ends were trimmed by 1 base and 2 bases, with 18 bases remaining between them.

CDR3 protein: CASSYRGTSTDTQYF. Here the CDR3 DNA reads TGTGCCAGCAGTTACCGTGGGACTTCCACAGATACGCAGTATTTT. The chain employs TRBV6-6 and TRBJ2-3; possible D gene TRBD2, 6 bases. Per germline, CDR1 MNHNY and CDR2 SVGAGI (reference sequence). Trimming pared 2 bases from V and 2 bases from J, leaving 11 bases between. This CDR3 region has 15 residues.

The chain joins TRBV9 to TRBJ1-1; 7 bases match TRBD1. The CDR3 length is 12 residues. The junction had 3 bases not matched to a gene; V was cut back by 3 bases and J by 7 bases. Germline CDR1 reads SGDLS; CDR2 reads YYNGEE. The CDR3 here is CASSANRGEAFF. The DNA of the CDR3 is TGTGCCAGCAGCGCTAACAGGGGTGAAGCTTTCTTT.

J is TRBJ2-1 and V is TRBV18, with 8 nucleotides matching TRBD2. V shed 6 bases and J 5 bases; nucleotides not matched to a gene: 6. The CDR3 totals 14 residues. CDR1 KGHSH and CDR2 LQKENI come from the germline V gene. The CDR3 loop reads CASSNKAGDNEQFF. In DNA, the CDR3 is TGTGCCAGCTCCAATAAAGCGGGGGACAATGAGCAGTTCTTC. The full variable domain, its missing parts supplied by reference TRBV18 and TRBJ2-1, is NAGVMQNPRHLVRRRGQEARLRCSPMKGHSHVYWYRQLPEEGLKFMVYLQKENIIDESGMPKERFSAEFPKEGPSILRIQQVVRGDSAAYFCASSNKAGDNEQFFGPGTRLTVL.